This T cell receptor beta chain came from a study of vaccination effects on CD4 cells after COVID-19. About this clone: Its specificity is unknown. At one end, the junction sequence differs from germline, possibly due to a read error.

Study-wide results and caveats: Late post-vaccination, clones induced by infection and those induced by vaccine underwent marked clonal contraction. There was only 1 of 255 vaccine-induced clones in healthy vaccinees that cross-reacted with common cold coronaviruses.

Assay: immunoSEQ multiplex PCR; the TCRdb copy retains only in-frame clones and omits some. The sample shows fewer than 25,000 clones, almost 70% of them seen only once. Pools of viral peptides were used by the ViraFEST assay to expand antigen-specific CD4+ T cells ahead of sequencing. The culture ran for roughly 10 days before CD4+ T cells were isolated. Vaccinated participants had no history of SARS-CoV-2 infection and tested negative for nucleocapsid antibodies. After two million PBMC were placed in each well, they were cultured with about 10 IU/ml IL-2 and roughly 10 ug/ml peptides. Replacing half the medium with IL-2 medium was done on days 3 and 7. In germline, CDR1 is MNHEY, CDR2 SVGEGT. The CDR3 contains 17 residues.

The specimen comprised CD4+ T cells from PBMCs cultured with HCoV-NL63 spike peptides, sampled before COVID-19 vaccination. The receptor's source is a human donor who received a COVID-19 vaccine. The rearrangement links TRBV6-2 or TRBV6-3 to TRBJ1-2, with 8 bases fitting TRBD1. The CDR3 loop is CASSYSIRGQANYGYTF. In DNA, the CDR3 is TGTGCCAGCAGTTACTCGATTCGGGGACAGGCTAATTATGGCTACACCTTC.